What follows is one T cell receptor beta chain and its context. The data are from a study of identical twins. MiXCR, applied by TCRdb to the 5' RACE reads, yields one record per CDR3 protein. The profile covers around 490,000 distinct CDR3 sequences, with 20% to 25% appearing a single time and approximately 0.5% taken by the ten largest. The CDR3 totals 17 residues. Germline V CDR1 and CDR2: MNHEY, SVGAGI. V gave up 3 bases and J gave up 2 bases, with 14 bases separating them. These same records also appear under a second study, on yellow fever vaccine responses in identical twins.

Sequenced sample: CD4+ T cells sorted from blood. The rearrangement uses TRBV6-5 and TRBJ2-6; either TRBD1 or TRBD2 may fit D (5 bases each). This receptor was identified in a woman between 18 and 29 years old in good health. The CDR3 nucleotides read TGTGCCAGCAGTTATGGGTCAGGGCGGGCTGGGGCCAACGTCCTGACTTTC. Amino acids: CASSYGSGRAGANVLTF.